A selection of T cell receptor beta chains follows, all from one sample in a study of blood T cell repertoires in COVID-19. Generated by immunoSEQ multiplex PCR, the TCRdb table keeps only in-frame clones and is missing some. This table holds around 60,000 clones, roughly 88% found once. The sample taken for sequencing was peripheral blood. Receptors were obtained from a human donor in a cohort sampled during active COVID-19. Each CDR3 is given with its conserved first and last residue. A D gene is named only where the DNA matches it firmly. Part of the rows lack a size; the others show once, few, many or a class for expanded clones.

>TRBJ2-7|TRBD1|.|TRBV5-4
TGTGCCAGCAGCTTGGGGGACAGGCCCTACGAGCAGTACTTC
CASSLGDRPYEQYF
>TRBJ1-5|.|.|TRBV19
TGTGCCAGTAGTATAGATCACGACAGAAATCAGCCCCAGCATTTT
CASSIDHDRNQPQHF
>TRBJ2-7|.|.|TRBV29-1
TGCAGCGCCCGGGGGACCCTTTACGAGCAGTACTTC
CSARGTLYEQYF
>TRBJ1-2|TRBD1|once|TRBV6-5
TGTGCCAGCAGTTACGGACAGGGTGGTAACTATGGCTACACCTTC
CASSYGQGGNYGYTF
>TRBJ1-5|.|.|TRBV4-1
TGCGCCAGCAGCCAAGATCATGAGCTGAATCAGCCCCAGCATTTT
CASSQDHELNQPQHF
>TRBJ2-7|.|.|TRBV4-3
TGCGCCAGCAGCCAAGCGTTAGAGGTCTACGAGCAGTACTTC
CASSQALEVYEQYF
>TRBJ2-3|.|.|TRBV24-1
TGTGCCACCAGTTATGGCACAGATACGCAGTATTTT
CATSYGTDTQYF
>TRBJ1-1|.|.|TRBV13
TGTGCCAGCAGCTTATTAGTGGTGAGCACTGAAGCTTTCTTT
CASSLLVVSTEAFF
>TRBJ1-1|.|.|TRBV30
TGTGCTTGGGAGGGGCTGAACACTGAAGCTTTCTTT
CAWEGLNTEAFF
>TRBJ1-1|.|.|TRBV10-3
TGTGCCATCAGTGAGGGGGCCGGGAACACTGAAGCTTTCTTT
CAISEGAGNTEAFF
>TRBJ1-3|.|.|TRBV19
TGTGCCACCCTAAGCCAGGGGAGCTCTGGAAACACCATATATTTT
CATLSQGSSGNTIYF
>TRBJ1-4|.|.|TRBV4-2
TGTGCCAGCACCGCGCGGGCCGGCCATGAAAAACTGTTTTTT
CASTARAGHEKLFF
>TRBJ1-4|.|.|TRBV6-5
TGTGCCAGCAGTTTCCTAACAGGCGCCGTAGGGTGGAAACTGTTTTTT
CASSFLTGAVGWKLFF
>TRBJ1-1|.|.|TRBV27
TGTGCCAGCAGTTTGGCGGTGACGACTGAAGCTTTCTTT
CASSLAVTTEAFF
>TRBJ1-4|.|.|TRBV19
TGTGCCAGTAGCCTTGACGACCTGTCAGGTGAAAAACTGTTTTTT
CASSLDDLSGEKLFF
>TRBJ2-3|.|.|TRBV20-1
TGCAGTGCTAGAATATCAGATACGCAGTATTTT
CSARISDTQYF
>TRBJ2-1|TRBD2|.|TRBV4-3
TGCGCCAGCAGCCAAGCGGGAGGGCCAGGTGAGCAGTTCTTC
CASSQAGGPGEQFF
>TRBJ1-5|.|.|TRBV6-6
TGTGCCAGCAAGACAGTGGGCAATCAGCCCCAGCATTTT
CASKTVGNQPQHF
>TRBJ2-7|.|once|TRBV20-1
TGCAGTGCGGCCCTGAGGGAGCAGTACTTC
CSAALREQYF
>TRBJ2-5|.|.|TRBV14
TGTGCCAGCAGCCTCCGCGGACTCGGGATAGAGACCCAGTACTTC
CASSLRGLGIETQYF
>TRBJ2-5|.|.|TRBV9
TGTGCCAGCAGCGGAGGGGGTGCGGAGACCCAGTACTTC
CASSGGGAETQYF
>TRBJ2-7|.|.|TRBV15
TGTGCCACCAGCAGAGCCAGGAACGACTACGAGCAGTACTTC
CATSRARNDYEQYF
>TRBJ1-1|TRBD1|.|TRBV19
TGTGCCAGTAGTGCTAACAGACAGGGGAACACTGAAGCTTTCTTT
CASSANRQGNTEAFF
>TRBJ2-7|TRBD2|.|TRBV2
TGTGCCAGCAGTGACCCGGGAGGCCCCATGGGGGGTGAGCAGTACTTC
CASSDPGGPMGGEQYF
>TRBJ2-1|TRBD2|.|TRBV5-8
TGTGCCAGCAGCTTTCGAATAGGAGTCCCGGGGGGTGAGCAGTTCTTC
CASSFRIGVPGGEQFF
>TRBJ2-3|TRBD2|.|TRBV3-1/TRBV3-2
TGTGCCAGCAGCCAAAAGAGCGGGGATCGCGGAGATACGCAGTATTTT
CASSQKSGDRGDTQYF
>TRBJ1-2|.|.|TRBV12-3/TRBV12-4
TGTGCCAGCAGTTTGGCAGGTGGCTACACCTTC
CASSLAGGYTF
>TRBJ2-1|.|.|TRBV4-3
TGCGCCAGCAGCCCTAGACAGGACAATGAGCAGTTCTTC
CASSPRQDNEQFF
>TRBJ2-7|TRBD2|.|TRBV7-9
TGTGCCAGCAGCTTCCCCGGGGGGTCCTACGAGCAGTACTTC
CASSFPGGSYEQYF